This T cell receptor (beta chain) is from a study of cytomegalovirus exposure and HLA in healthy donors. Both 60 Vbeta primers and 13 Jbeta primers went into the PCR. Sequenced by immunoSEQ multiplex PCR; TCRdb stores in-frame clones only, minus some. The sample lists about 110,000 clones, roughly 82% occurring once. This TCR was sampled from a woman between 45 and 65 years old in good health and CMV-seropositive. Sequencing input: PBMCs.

CDR3 sequence reads: CASSWAGGDTEAFF. CDR3 DNA sequence: TGTGCCAGCAGTTGGGCAGGAGGGGACACTGAAGCTTTCTTT. The rearrangement links TRBV27 to TRBJ1-1; D is possibly TRBD1 (5 bases). CDR1 is MNHEY, CDR2 SMNVEV, per germline (reference sequence). The CDR3 is 14 amino acids. V was shortened by 4 bases and J by 3 bases, with 12 bases between the two germline ends.